Listed below are T cell receptor beta chains from one sample, sequenced in a study of CXCR3-negative and CXCR3-positive naive CD8 T cells. Using the 5' RACE reads, TCRdb records one entry per CDR3 protein without DNA. The sample table includes some 100,000 distinct CDR3 sequences. Sample: naive CXCR3+ CD8+ T cells from blood. The receptor set was obtained from a human donor in good health. Some clones in this sample may be carry-over from other donors' samples. Both conserved end residues are part of each CDR3. Fields, in order: J gene, V gene, CDR3 protein.

TRBJ1-5 | TRBV21-1 | CASSPGQVGGPQYF
TRBJ2-7 | TRBV5-1 | CASSPPGLAGGPVFHEQYF
TRBJ2-1 | TRBV19 | CASSYRSSSYNEQFF
TRBJ2-1 | TRBV7-9 | CASSFSGTSGGGPNNEQFF
TRBJ2-3 | TRBV18 | CASSLVGASTDTQYF
TRBJ2-5 | TRBV7-8 | CASSLARLASRETQYF
TRBJ1-3 | TRBV28 | CASRRETGNTIYF
TRBJ2-5 | TRBV4-3 | CARSQDPLAGGRFRETQYF
TRBJ2-5 | TRBV7-6 | CASSLGTSGGQETQYF
TRBJ2-7 | TRBV28 | CASSFGTGTYEQYF
TRBJ1-5 | TRBV7-9 | CASSSTGSRALNQPQHF
TRBJ2-7 | TRBV7-9 | CASSPRPREQYF
TRBJ2-1 | TRBV19 | CASSIYNEQFF
TRBJ2-2 | TRBV6-6 | CASSYIGGTGELFF
TRBJ1-1 | TRBV7-9 | CASSLGGGPDTEAFF
TRBJ2-7 | TRBV7-9 | CASSPPEGEETYEQYF
TRBJ2-4 | TRBV28 | CASSQGLALAKNIQYF